A single sample gave rise to the 9 T cell receptor beta chains below, sequenced in a study of PD-1 blockade in classical Hodgkin lymphoma. Assay used: immunoSEQ multiplex PCR; TCRdb lists only in-frame clones, some missing. The sample comprises some 96,000 clones, approximately 94% of which are singletons, and under 2% rests with the top ten. Time point noted: cycle 4 day 1 (C4D1), after 5 to 7 weeks of nivolumab. Brentuximab vedotin exposure varied among the patients, all of whom had relapsed after autologous stem cell transplantation. The sample was peripheral blood mononuclear cells (PBMCs), taken before the fourth cycle of nivolumab. The receptors were gathered from a human donor with classical Hodgkin lymphoma.

This clone has just a few counts. The chain has TRBV12-5 and TRBJ2-7; 10 bases are shared with TRBD2. J lost 4 bases, V lost 3 bases, and 6 bases had no gene match. The CDR3 totals 15 residues. Germline lookup yields CDR1 LGHNT and CDR2 FRNRAP. CDR3 region: CASGLASGRGYEQYF. CDR3 sequence (DNA): TGTGCTAGTGGTTTAGCTAGCGGGAGAGGTTACGAGCAGTACTTC. Complete variable domain (other parts from reference TRBV12-5 and TRBJ2-7): DARVTQTPRHKVTEMGQEVTMRCQPILGHNTVFWYRQTMMQGLELLAYFRNRAPLDDSGMPKDRFSAEMPDATLATLKIQPSEPRDSAVYFCASGLASGRGYEQYFGPGTRLTVT.

The chain combines TRBV30 with TRBJ2-7, with no clear D. Germline CDR1 is GTSNPN and CDR2 is SVGIG (reference sequence). CDR3 length: 12 amino acids. The V and J ends lost 3 bases and 6 bases respectively, with 12 bases between them. Here the CDR3 reads CAWRGSRREQYF. CDR3 DNA: TGTGCCTGGAGGGGGTCTAGACGCGAGCAGTACTTC.

This sequence joins TRBV6-6 and TRBJ1-6; D gene uncertain. Deletions cut 7 bases from V and 13 bases from J, with 20 bases between. Germline-derived CDR1 and CDR2 are MNHNY and SVGAGI (reference sequence). This CDR3 is built from 14 residues. CDR3: CASTGPNWGSPLHF. The CDR3, as DNA: TGTGCCAGCACCGGGCCAAATTGGGGAAGCCCCCTCCACTTT.

This clone has only one observation. The chain carries TRBV10-1 and TRBJ2-1; 9 bases map to TRBD2. The CDR3 is 16 amino acids. V lost 3 bases and J lost 7; bases outside the gene matches: 10. Germline V gene sequence: CDR1 WNHNN, CDR2 SYGVQD (reference sequence). In nucleotides, the CDR3 is TGCGCCAGCAGTGATGTTGGGACTAGCAATCCGAATGAGCAGTTCTTC. Its protein is CASSDVGTSNPNEQFF.

The chain has TRBV7-9 and TRBJ2-1; TRBD2 aligns across 8 bases. The V gene's germline CDR1 is SEHNR and CDR2 FQNEAQ (reference sequence). The CDR3 has 16 residues. J lost 6 bases, V lost 1 base, and 8 bases had no gene match. Written as DNA, the CDR3 is TGTGCCAGCAGCTTAGATCTCCTAGCGGGTTTCAATGAGCAGTTCTTC. This translates into CASSLDLLAGFNEQFF.

The chain joins TRBV28 to TRBJ2-6; no clear D. Germline V CDR1 and CDR2: MDHEN, SYDVKM. CDR3 size: 14 residues. V was pared by 11 bases and J by 1 base, with 12 bases between. CDR3 region: CASRRPSGANVLTF. CDR3 DNA: TGTGCCTCCCGACGTCCATCTGGGGCCAACGTCCTGACTTTC.

J is TRBJ1-1 and V is TRBV18; D gene uncertain. Trimming shortened V by 2 bases and J by 1 base, and 11 bases separated the two germline ends. The CDR3 is made up of 15 amino acids. CDR1 and CDR2 from the germline V gene are KGHSH and LQKENI. This CDR3 reads CASSPGVVRNTEAFF. CDR3 sequence (DNA): TGTGCCAGCTCACCAGGGGTCGTTAGGAACACTGAAGCTTTCTTT.

This sequence joins TRBV28 and TRBJ2-2, with TRBD1 identical over 7 bases. V lost 10 bases, J lost 0 bases, and 20 bases stayed unmatched. From germline, CDR1 is MDHEN and CDR2 SYDVKM. The CDR3 is made up of 19 amino acids. Written as DNA, the CDR3 is TGTGCCACCATCTCACTCTTTTCGTATGGGACAGCGAACACCGGGGAGCTGTTTTTT. This translates into CATISLFSYGTANTGELFF.

The chain employs TRBV5-5 and TRBJ1-2; 8 nucleotides match TRBD1. The V segment lost 1 base and the J segment 4 bases; nucleotides outside the gene matches: 9. Looked up from germline, CDR1 is SGHKS and CDR2 is YYEKEE (reference sequence). This CDR3 has 16 residues. The CDR3 protein is CASSLRYQGASYGYTF. The CDR3, as DNA: TGTGCCAGCAGCTTGCGCTACCAGGGGGCGAGCTATGGCTACACCTTC.